Described below is a single TCR beta chain sequence and its context. These data belong to a study of blood T cell repertoires in COVID-19. The overall study: The study drew acute and convalescent COVID-19 samples from the United States, Italy and Spain. Sources were T cells, B-cell-depleted T cells, or PBMCs; the material itself was cDNA or gDNA.

Patients from Seattle were sampled longitudinally, starting during active infection. Germline V gene lookup returns CDR1 SGHAT and CDR2 FQNNGV. This CDR3 spans 15 amino acids. Trimming stripped 3 bases from V and 0 bases from J, with 9 bases between. TCRdb's table, derived via immunoSEQ multiplex PCR, lists solely in-frame clones and lacks some. The sample carries approximately 92,000 clones, roughly nine tenths recorded once. The sample comprised peripheral blood. The genes are TRBV11-2 and TRBJ1-3; D might be TRBD1 (5 bases). This clonotype was sampled from a woman aged 55-70 years with COVID-19, enrolled during active disease. The CDR3 region is CASSLGQFSGNTIYF. In nucleotides, the CDR3 is TGTGCCAGCAGCTTGGGGCAATTCTCTGGAAACACCATATATTTT.